This is a list of T cell receptor beta chains from one sample in a study of T cell repertoires in ileal Crohn's disease. Only in-frame clones appear in the TCRdb table, and some are missing; sequencing was by immunoSEQ multiplex PCR. The sample has thousands of clones, 85% to 95% seen once. Sequenced material: ileal tissue. These receptors came from an adult with Crohn's disease. The CDR3 runs from the conserved cysteine through the conserved F or W. The D gene is left open where the match is weak. Clone size, where shown, is once, few, many, or a class for clones that have expanded.

TRBV7-9,TRBD2,TRBJ2-3,NA,TGTGCCAGCAGCCCGCCCCCAGCGGGGGGCCTCACAGATACGCAGTATTTT,CASSPPPAGGLTDTQYF
TRBV9,TRBD2,TRBJ2-1,once,TGTGCCAGCAGCGCGACTAGCGGGGACTACAATGAGCAGTTCTTC,CASSATSGDYNEQFF
TRBV5-1,NA,TRBJ2-7,NA,TGCGCCAGCAGCCACCTCGACAGATTGGGTGAGCAGTACTTC,CASSHLDRLGEQYF
TRBV7-8,NA,TRBJ2-3,NA,TGTGCCAGCAGCTTAGTTCTCGATTTTGGGGGAGATACGCAGTATTTT,CASSLVLDFGGDTQYF
TRBV10-3,NA,TRBJ1-6,NA,TGTGCCATCAAGTACCAGGGAGCTAATTCACCCCTCCACTTT,CAIKYQGANSPLHF
TRBV7-2,NA,TRBJ2-7,NA,TGTGCCAGCAGCTTAGAGAACTTCCCGGGGGAGCAGTACTTC,CASSLENFPGEQYF
TRBV11-2,TRBD2,TRBJ2-7,NA,TGTGCCAGCAGCTTAGTGGGGGGGTACCACGAGCAGTACTTC,CASSLVGGYHEQYF
TRBV2,TRBD2,TRBJ2-1,NA,TGTGCCAGCACCCTAGCGGGGGGGCACAATGAGCAGTTCTTC,CASTLAGGHNEQFF
TRBV5-1,NA,TRBJ1-1,NA,TGCGCCAGCAGCTTGAATTGGGGCATGAACACTGAAGCTTTCTTT,CASSLNWGMNTEAFF
TRBV7-8,TRBD1,TRBJ1-1,NA,TGTGCCAGCAGCCCCCGGACAGGGTCGAACACTGAAGCTTTCTTT,CASSPRTGSNTEAFF
TRBV2,TRBD1,TRBJ2-1,NA,TGTGCCAGCAGCGAGGGGACAGCCGAGTCCTACAATGAGCAGTTCTTC,CASSEGTAESYNEQFF
TRBV2,NA,TRBJ1-4,NA,TGTGCCAGCAGCAGGGGCGGCAATGAAAAACTGTTTTTT,CASSRGGNEKLFF
TRBV7-9,TRBD1,TRBJ1-1,NA,TGTGCCAGCGGGACAGAGAACACTGAAGCTTTCTTT,CASGTENTEAFF
TRBV18,NA,TRBJ2-3,NA,TGTGCCAGCGCGTTCACAGATACGCAGTATTTT,CASAFTDTQYF
TRBV19,NA,TRBJ2-1,NA,TGTGCCAGTAGTATAGGTACAGAGGGCAATGAGCAGTTCTTC,CASSIGTEGNEQFF
TRBV11-2,TRBD1,TRBJ1-1,NA,TGTGCCAGCAGCTTAAAATGGCACAGGGGTAATTTCACTGAAGCTTTCTTT,CASSLKWHRGNFTEAFF
TRBV10-2,TRBD1,TRBJ1-6,NA,TGCGCCAGCACCGACAGGGGGAATTCACCCCTCCACTTT,CASTDRGNSPLHF
TRBV19,NA,TRBJ2-1,NA,TGTGCCAGTGTTAGGCAGGGCCACTACAATGAGCAGTTCTTC,CASVRQGHYNEQFF
TRBV25-1,NA,TRBJ1-4,NA,TGTGCCAGCAGTAAGACAGGCGCGAATGAAAAACTGTTTTTT,CASSKTGANEKLFF
TRBV7-9,NA,TRBJ1-4,NA,TGTGCCAGCAGCTTAGCCAGGGCGGGTAATGAAAAACTGTTTTTT,CASSLARAGNEKLFF
TRBV2,NA,TRBJ1-1,NA,TGTGCCAGCAAGTTACGACAGCTGAACACTGAAGCTTTCTTT,CASKLRQLNTEAFF
TRBV7-3,NA,TRBJ1-6,NA,TGTGCCAGCAGCTTATCGGGGGGGGCACCCCTCCACTTT,CASSLSGGAPLHF
TRBV7-8,NA,TRBJ2-1,NA,TGTGCCAGCAGCTTAGGACTATACAATGAGCAGTTCTTC,CASSLGLYNEQFF
TRBV10-3,TRBD1,TRBJ1-1,once,TGTGCCATCAGTATCAGGGGGGGCACTGAAGCTTTCTTT,CAISIRGGTEAFF
TRBV4-3,NA,TRBJ2-5,NA,TGCGCCAGCAGCCAAGATTTAACGACCCAGTACTTC,CASSQDLTTQYF
TRBV29-1,TRBD2,TRBJ2-3,NA,TGCAGCGTCGGGGGGGGAGGGGATACGCAGTATTTT,CSVGGGGDTQYF
TRBV10-3,NA,TRBJ1-2,once,TGTGCCATCAATCCCCAGGGAAGGGGCTACACCTTC,CAINPQGRGYTF
TRBV20-1,NA,TRBJ2-7,NA,TGCAGTGCTGGGGGTATAGTCGAGCAGTACTTC,CSAGGIVEQYF
TRBV6-5,NA,TRBJ1-3,NA,TGTGCCAGCACGACCTTCTCTGGAAACACCATATATTTT,CASTTFSGNTIYF
TRBV19,NA,TRBJ1-1,NA,TGTGCCAGTAGTACTCGATCAGGAGGGAACACTGAAGCTTTCTTT,CASSTRSGGNTEAFF
TRBV6-5,NA,TRBJ2-7,NA,TGTGCCAGCAGTTTCGGTGGGGCTCGGGAGCAGTACTTC,CASSFGGAREQYF
TRBV10-1,TRBD2,TRBJ2-2,NA,TGCGCCAGCAGTGGTGGAGCGGGAGTCACCGGGGAGCTGTTTTTT,CASSGGAGVTGELFF
TRBV7-9,NA,TRBJ2-7,NA,TGTGCCAGCAGCTTAGACGTCAACGAGCAGTACTTC,CASSLDVNEQYF
TRBV18,NA,TRBJ2-7,NA,TGTGCCAGCTCACCACAATACAATCCCTACGAGCAGTACTTC,CASSPQYNPYEQYF
TRBV9,NA,TRBJ2-7,once,TGTGCCAGCAGCGTGAACCGGGACGGCTCCTACGAGCAGTACTTC,CASSVNRDGSYEQYF
TRBV5-1,NA,TRBJ2-7,NA,TGCGCCAGCAGCTTAGGAGCAGGGGATTGGTACGAGCAGTACTTC,CASSLGAGDWYEQYF
TRBV6-5,NA,TRBJ2-7,NA,TGTGCCAGCAGGGAGGGTTCAGCGGCCTACGAGCAGTACTTC,CASREGSAAYEQYF
TRBV19,NA,TRBJ1-3,once,TGTGCCAGCCGCCGGTTAAGGGGAAACACCATATATTTT,CASRRLRGNTIYF
TRBV6-1,NA,TRBJ2-3,NA,TGTGCCACAACCGGGACATCTAGCACAGATACGCAGTATTTT,CATTGTSSTDTQYF
TRBV5-4,NA,TRBJ2-1,NA,TGTGCCAGCAGCCCATCTAGTAGTCCGGTCAATGAGCAGTTCTTC,CASSPSSSPVNEQFF
TRBV7-9,NA,TRBJ1-5,NA,TGTGCCAGCAGCGGCAACAGCAATCAGCCCCAGCATTTT,CASSGNSNQPQHF